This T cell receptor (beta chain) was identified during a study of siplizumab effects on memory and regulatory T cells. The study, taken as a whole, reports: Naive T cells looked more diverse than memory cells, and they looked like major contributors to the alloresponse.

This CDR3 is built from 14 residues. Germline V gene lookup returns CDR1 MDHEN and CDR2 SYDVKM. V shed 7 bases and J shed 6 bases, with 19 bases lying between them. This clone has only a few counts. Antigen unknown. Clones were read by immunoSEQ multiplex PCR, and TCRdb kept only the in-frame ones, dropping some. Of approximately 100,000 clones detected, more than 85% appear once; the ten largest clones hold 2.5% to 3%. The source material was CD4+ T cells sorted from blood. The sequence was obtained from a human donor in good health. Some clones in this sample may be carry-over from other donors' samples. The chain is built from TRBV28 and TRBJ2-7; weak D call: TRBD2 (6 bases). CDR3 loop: CASTLFLASSEQYF. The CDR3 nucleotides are TGTGCCAGCACCCTCTTCCTAGCGTCCAGCGAGCAGTACTTC.